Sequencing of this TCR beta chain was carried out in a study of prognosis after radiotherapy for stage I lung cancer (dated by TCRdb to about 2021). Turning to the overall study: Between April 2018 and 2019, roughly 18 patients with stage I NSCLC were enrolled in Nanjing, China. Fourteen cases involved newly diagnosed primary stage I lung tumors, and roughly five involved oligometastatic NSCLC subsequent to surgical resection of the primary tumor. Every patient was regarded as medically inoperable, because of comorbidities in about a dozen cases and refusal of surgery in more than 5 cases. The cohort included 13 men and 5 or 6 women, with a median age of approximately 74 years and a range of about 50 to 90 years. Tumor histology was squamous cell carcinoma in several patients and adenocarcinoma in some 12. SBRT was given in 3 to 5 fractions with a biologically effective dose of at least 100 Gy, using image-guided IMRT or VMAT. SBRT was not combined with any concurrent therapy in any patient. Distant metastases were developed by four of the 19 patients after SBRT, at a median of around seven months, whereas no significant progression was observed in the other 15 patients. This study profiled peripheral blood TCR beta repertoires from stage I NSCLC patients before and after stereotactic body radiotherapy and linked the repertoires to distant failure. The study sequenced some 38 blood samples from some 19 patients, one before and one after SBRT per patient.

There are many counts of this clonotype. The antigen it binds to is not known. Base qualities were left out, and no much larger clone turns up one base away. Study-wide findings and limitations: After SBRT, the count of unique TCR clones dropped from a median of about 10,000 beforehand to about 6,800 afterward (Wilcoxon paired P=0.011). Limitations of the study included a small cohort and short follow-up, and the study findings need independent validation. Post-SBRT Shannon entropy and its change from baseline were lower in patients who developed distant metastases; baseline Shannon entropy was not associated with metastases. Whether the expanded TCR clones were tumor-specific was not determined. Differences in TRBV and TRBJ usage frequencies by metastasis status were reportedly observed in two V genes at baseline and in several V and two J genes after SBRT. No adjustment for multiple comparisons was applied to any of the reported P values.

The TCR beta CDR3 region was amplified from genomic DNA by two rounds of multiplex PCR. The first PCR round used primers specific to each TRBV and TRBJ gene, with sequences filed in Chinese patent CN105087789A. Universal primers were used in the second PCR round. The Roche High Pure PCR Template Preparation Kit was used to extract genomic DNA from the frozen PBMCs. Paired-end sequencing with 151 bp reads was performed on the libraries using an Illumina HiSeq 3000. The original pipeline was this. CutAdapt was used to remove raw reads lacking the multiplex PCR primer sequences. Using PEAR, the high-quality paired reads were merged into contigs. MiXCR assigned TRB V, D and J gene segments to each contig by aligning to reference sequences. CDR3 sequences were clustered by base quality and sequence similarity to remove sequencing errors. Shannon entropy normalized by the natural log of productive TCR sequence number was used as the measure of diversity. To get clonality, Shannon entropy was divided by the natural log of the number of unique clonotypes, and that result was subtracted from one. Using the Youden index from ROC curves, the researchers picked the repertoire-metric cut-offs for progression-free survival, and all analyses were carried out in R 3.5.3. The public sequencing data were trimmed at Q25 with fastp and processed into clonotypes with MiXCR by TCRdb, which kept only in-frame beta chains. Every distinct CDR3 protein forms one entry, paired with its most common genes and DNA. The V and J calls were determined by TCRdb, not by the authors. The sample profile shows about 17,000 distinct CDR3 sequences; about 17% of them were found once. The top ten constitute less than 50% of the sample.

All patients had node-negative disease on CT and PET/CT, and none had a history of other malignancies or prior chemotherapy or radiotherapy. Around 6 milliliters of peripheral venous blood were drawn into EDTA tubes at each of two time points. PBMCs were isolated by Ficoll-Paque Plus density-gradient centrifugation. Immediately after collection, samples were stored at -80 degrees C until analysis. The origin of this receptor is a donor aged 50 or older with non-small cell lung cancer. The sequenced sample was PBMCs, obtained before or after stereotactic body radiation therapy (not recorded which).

CDR3 region: CASSSSGSYYEQYF. The sequenced DNA: TGTGCCAGCAGCTCTAGCGGGAGTTACTACGAGCAGTACTTC. The rearranged chain carries TRBV7-9 and TRBJ2-7, with 10 middle bases fitting TRBD2. Trimming takes 4 bases off V and 3 bases off J; junction bases not matched to a gene: 3. Sequences SEHNR (CDR1) and FQNEAQ (CDR2) are obtained from the germline V gene (reference sequence). Its CDR3 holds 14 amino acids, cysteine through phenylalanine. Kept here is only the CDR3 DNA, which spans 42 bases and is read in frame from base 1.